This TCR beta chain was recorded in a study of CD8 T cells in ankylosing spondylitis. This clonotype was counted many times. Its antigen is unknown. The CDR3 runs 15 residues. V was clipped by 2 bases and J by 4 bases, with 12 bases between them. CDR1 is SGDLS and CDR2 is YYNGEE in the germline V gene. Study results and limitations: Certain motif variants had earlier appeared in reactive arthritis synovial fluid and blood. Among TCR beta sequences, a motif of under ten highly homologous variants appeared characteristic of ankylosing spondylitis blood. A CD8+ phenotype characterized the disease-linked clones, which were relatively rare in peripheral blood.

With molecular barcodes, quantitative 5'-RACE was used to make the TCR beta libraries. TCRdb re-analysed the 5' RACE reads in MiXCR, keeping a single row per CDR3 protein. The table lists 10,000 to 15,000 distinct CDR3 sequences, over 2.5% of them singletons. The chain joins TRBV9 to TRBJ2-2, with D perhaps assigned TRBD1 or TRBD2 (5 bases each). The receptor's source is a male donor with ankylosing spondylitis or in good health (not recorded which). The sequenced material came from blood, either unsorted or a sorted T cell fraction (not recorded which). The CDR3 coding sequence is TGTGCCAGCAGCGTTCGAGAGGGGAGCACCGGGGAGCTGTTTTTT. Encoded protein: CASSVREGSTGELFF.